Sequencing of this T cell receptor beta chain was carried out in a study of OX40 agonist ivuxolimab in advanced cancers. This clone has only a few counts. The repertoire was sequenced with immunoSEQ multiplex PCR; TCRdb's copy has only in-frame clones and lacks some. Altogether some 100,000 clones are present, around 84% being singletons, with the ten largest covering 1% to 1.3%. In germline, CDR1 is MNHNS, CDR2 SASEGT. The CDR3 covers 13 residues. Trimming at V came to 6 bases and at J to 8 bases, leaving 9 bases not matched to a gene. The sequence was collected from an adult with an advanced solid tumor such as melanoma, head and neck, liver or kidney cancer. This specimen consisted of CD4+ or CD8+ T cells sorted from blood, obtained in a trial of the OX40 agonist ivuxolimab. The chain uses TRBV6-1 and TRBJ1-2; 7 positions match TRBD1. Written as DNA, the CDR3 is TGTGCCAGCAGACCGGGACAGACTAGCGGCTACACCTTC. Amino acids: CASRPGQTSGYTF.